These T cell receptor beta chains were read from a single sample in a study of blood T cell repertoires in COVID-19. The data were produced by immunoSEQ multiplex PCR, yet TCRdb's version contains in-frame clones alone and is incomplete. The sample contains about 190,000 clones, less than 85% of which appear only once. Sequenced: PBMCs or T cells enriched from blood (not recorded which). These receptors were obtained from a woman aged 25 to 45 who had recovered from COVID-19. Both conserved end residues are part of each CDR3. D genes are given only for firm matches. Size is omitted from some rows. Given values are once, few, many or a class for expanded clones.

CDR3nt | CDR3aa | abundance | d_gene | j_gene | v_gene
TGTGCCAGCCTACAAAACCACCGGGGCTCCTACAATGAGCAGTTCTTC | CASLQNHRGSYNEQFF | once | NA | TRBJ2-1 | TRBV4-2
TGTGCCATCAGTCAGGGCAGCTCTGAAGCTTTCTTT | CAISQGSSEAFF | NA | NA | TRBJ1-1 | TRBV10-3
TGTGCCAGCAGCCGACTGGACAGGGATTCACCCCTCCACTTT | CASSRLDRDSPLHF | once | TRBD1 | TRBJ1-6 | TRBV11-2
TGTGCCTGGAGGACAGGGGGCTCCTCTGGAAACACCATATATTTT | CAWRTGGSSGNTIYF | NA | TRBD1 | TRBJ1-3 | TRBV30
TGTGCCAGCAGTCGGACAGGGGCCGGGGAGCTGTTTTTT | CASSRTGAGELFF | NA | TRBD1 | TRBJ2-2 | TRBV12-3/TRBV12-4
TGCAGCGTCAAACCCGGGAACACTGAAGCTTTCTTT | CSVKPGNTEAFF | few | NA | TRBJ1-1 | TRBV29-1
TGTGCCTGGACCACATCCTGGGGAAACACCATATATTTT | CAWTTSWGNTIYF | few | NA | TRBJ1-3 | TRBV30
TGTGCCAGCAGCCAAGCTCGACTAGCGGGGTTGCGAGGCACCGGGGAGCTGTTTTTT | CASSQARLAGLRGTGELFF | once | TRBD2 | TRBJ2-2 | TRBV4-2
TGTGCCAGCAGCCAAGGCGAGGGCAACGTTGCTTTCTTT | CASSQGEGNVAFF | NA | NA | TRBJ1-1 | TRBV3-1/TRBV3-2
TGTGCCAGCAGCCTTGGACAGTCGTACTCTGGGGCCAACGTCCTGACTTTC | CASSLGQSYSGANVLTF | medium-sized | NA | TRBJ2-6 | TRBV7-9
TGTGCCAGCTCACCACCGGCCACCGGCGGGGAGACCCAGTACTTC | CASSPPATGGETQYF | NA | NA | TRBJ2-5 | TRBV18
TGTGCCAGCAGTTCCTCAGGGGCCCTCCTGGAGCAGTACTTC | CASSSSGALLEQYF | NA | NA | TRBJ2-7 | TRBV6-6
TGCAGCGGCGACTCAGGGGGTGGCTACACCTTC | CSGDSGGGYTF | NA | TRBD1 | TRBJ1-2 | TRBV29-1
TGCAGTGCTAGTCGAAGGACAGGGCCGGGGGATACGCAGTATTTT | CSASRRTGPGDTQYF | NA | TRBD1 | TRBJ2-3 | TRBV20-1
TGTGCCAGCAGGCCCGGGACAGGGGCCGTCGACTTC | CASRPGTGAVDF | NA | TRBD1 | TRBJ1-2 | TRBV28
TGTGCCAGCAGCACTCCTGCAGGGGAGGAGACCCAGTACTTC | CASSTPAGEETQYF | NA | NA | TRBJ2-5 | TRBV28
TGTGCCAGCAGTGGAGCTAAGAGTGGTAGTGCGCAGTATTTT | CASSGAKSGSAQYF | NA | NA | TRBJ2-3 | TRBV2
TGTGCCAGCAGTGAACCTACTAGGCCGGGAAGGACCGGGGAGCTGTTTTTT | CASSEPTRPGRTGELFF | NA | NA | TRBJ2-2 | TRBV2
TGCGCCAGCAGCCAGGCACCGGGACAGACTAATGAAAAACTGTTTTTT | CASSQAPGQTNEKLFF | few | TRBD1 | TRBJ1-4 | TRBV4-1
TGTGCCAGTAGGACCATTAGGGGGGGATCAGATGGCTACACCTTC | CASRTIRGGSDGYTF | NA | NA | TRBJ1-2 | TRBV19
TGTGCCAGCAGTTTTAACAGATACAATGAGCAGTTCTTC | CASSFNRYNEQFF | NA | NA | TRBJ2-1 | TRBV28
TGTGCCAGCAGCCAAGCGAGGCCCAGAGCTGTGTCACCCCTCCACTTT | CASSQARPRAVSPLHF | few | NA | TRBJ1-6 | TRBV6-6
TGTGCCATCAGTGAGTCGGGGACAGGGGGCGGTCAGCCCCAGCATTTT | CAISESGTGGGQPQHF | NA | TRBD1 | TRBJ1-5 | TRBV10-3
TGTGCCAGTGAGGCGGGAACTTACAATGAGCAGTTCTTC | CASEAGTYNEQFF | NA | NA | TRBJ2-1 | TRBV19
TGTGCCAGCAGCGCCCAGGGAACCCCTGGCTATGGCTACACCTTC | CASSAQGTPGYGYTF | NA | NA | TRBJ1-2 | TRBV9
TGTGCCAGCAGTGAAGAGGACAGGACCACTGAAGCTTTCTTT | CASSEEDRTTEAFF | NA | TRBD1 | TRBJ1-1 | TRBV6-1
TGCAGCGTTGAAGATTGGGGACTAGCGGGGGAAAGCTCCTACGAGCAGTACTTC | CSVEDWGLAGESSYEQYF | NA | TRBD2 | TRBJ2-7 | TRBV29-1
TGCAGCGTTGACTCAGGATCAGGGTATGGCTACACCTTC | CSVDSGSGYGYTF | NA | NA | TRBJ1-2 | TRBV29-1
TGCGCCAGCAGCCCAGGGGGCGCGAGGGCTAACTATGGCTACACCTTC | CASSPGGARANYGYTF | NA | TRBD1 | TRBJ1-2 | TRBV5-1
TGTGCCAGCAGTGAGGACAGGAGGACTAACTATGGCTACACCTTC | CASSEDRRTNYGYTF | NA | TRBD1 | TRBJ1-2 | TRBV25-1
TGTGCCAGCAGCTTAACCCCGGAGCTAGCGGGAGCCGGGGAGCTGTTTTTT | CASSLTPELAGAGELFF | NA | TRBD2 | TRBJ2-2 | TRBV7-3
TGTGCCACCAGAAACGACCTGAGGACTGAAGCTTTCTTT | CATRNDLRTEAFF | NA | NA | TRBJ1-1 | TRBV24-1
TGTGCCAGCACCTTAGCGGGAGAGTCAGATACGCAGTATTTT | CASTLAGESDTQYF | NA | TRBD2 | TRBJ2-3 | TRBV28
TGTGCCAGTAGTCCAGGCGGGACTTACACCGGGGAGCTGTTTTTT | CASSPGGTYTGELFF | NA | NA | TRBJ2-2 | TRBV19
TGTGCCTGGAGTGGGGGCGCGGACTATGGCTACACCTTC | CAWSGGADYGYTF | NA | NA | TRBJ1-2 | TRBV30